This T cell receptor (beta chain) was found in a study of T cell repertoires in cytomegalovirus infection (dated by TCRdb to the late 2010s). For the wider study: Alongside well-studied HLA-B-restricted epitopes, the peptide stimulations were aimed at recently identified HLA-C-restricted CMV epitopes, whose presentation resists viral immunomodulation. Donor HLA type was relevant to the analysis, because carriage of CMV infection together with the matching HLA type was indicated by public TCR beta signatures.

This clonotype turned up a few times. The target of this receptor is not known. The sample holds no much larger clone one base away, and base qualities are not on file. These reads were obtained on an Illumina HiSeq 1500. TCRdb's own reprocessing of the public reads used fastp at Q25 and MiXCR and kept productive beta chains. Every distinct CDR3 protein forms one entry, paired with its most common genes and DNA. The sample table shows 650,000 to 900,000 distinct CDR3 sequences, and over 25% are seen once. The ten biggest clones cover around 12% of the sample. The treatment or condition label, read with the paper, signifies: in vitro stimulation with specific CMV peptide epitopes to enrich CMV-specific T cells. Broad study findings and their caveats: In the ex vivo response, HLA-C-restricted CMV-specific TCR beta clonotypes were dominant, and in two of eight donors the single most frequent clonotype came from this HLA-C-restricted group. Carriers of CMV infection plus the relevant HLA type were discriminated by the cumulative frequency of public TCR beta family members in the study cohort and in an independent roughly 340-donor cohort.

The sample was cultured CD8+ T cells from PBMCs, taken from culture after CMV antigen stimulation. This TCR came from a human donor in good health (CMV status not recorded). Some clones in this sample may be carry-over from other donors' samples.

The DNA reads TGTGCCACCAGTGATTGGCCGGGACAGGGGGAAAACATTCAGTACTTC. It encodes CATSDWPGQGENIQYF. The V gene is TRBV24-1 and the J gene is TRBJ2-4, and 11 bases in between align with TRBD1. There are 16 amino acids in the CDR3, from cysteine to phenylalanine inclusive. Just the 48-base CDR3 DNA is kept, in frame starting at base 1. Reading the germline V gene gives CDR1 KGHDR and CDR2 SFDVKD. V ends up 2 bases short and J 5 bases short, with an unmatched junction base count of 4.